Reported below is one T cell receptor beta chain. Its specificity is unknown. This specimen comes from a study of cytomegalovirus exposure and HLA in healthy donors. Across the whole study: Earlier, 117 million unique TCR beta sequences were recovered from approximately 180 million T cells by an analysis. Ancestry clustering placed around four fifths of roughly 400 genotyped donors in the Caucasian-associated cluster.

Findings and caveats of the study: In a later analysis, several top co-occurrence clusters appeared linked to parvovirus B19, influenza, CMV and Epstein-Barr virus.

The PCR used 60 Vbeta and 13 Jbeta primers. TCRdb keeps only in-frame clones here, not all; method: immunoSEQ multiplex PCR. The sample has approximately 220,000 clones, around 80% seen once; the top ten hold roughly 0.7%. Germline V gives CDR1 SGHTA, CDR2 FQGTGA. The CDR3 consists of 13 residues. The V end lost 1 base, the J end lost 5 bases, and 7 bases lay between the germline ends. Sequencing input: PBMCs. The V and J genes are TRBV7-3 and TRBJ2-3; D is possibly TRBD1 (5 bases). This clonotype was obtained from a boy younger than 10 in good health and CMV-seronegative. CDR3 DNA sequence: TGTGCCAGCAGCTTAAGCAGGGAAGATACGCAGTATTTT. As protein: CASSLSREDTQYF.